Each of the 2 T cell receptor beta chains below was sequenced from the same sample in a study of human T cells and chemical hapten exposure (dated by TCRdb to the early 2020s). The sample's time point label is to be understood as: healthy volunteer bleed at 6 weeks. Total RNA was isolated from unfractionated whole blood collected in Tempus Blood RNA tubes. To prepare the library, RACE was applied. TCRdb lists the instrument as NextSeq 500. TCRdb redid the processing of the public reads, applying fastp at Q25 and MiXCR, and retained in-frame beta chains. Here each entry gathers all rows of one CDR3 protein and keeps the most common genes and DNA. The sample profile shows over 35,000 distinct CDR3 sequences; about 3.5% of them were found once. 4.5% to 6.5% of the sample goes to the ten largest clones. Sequenced input: whole blood. These receptors all stem from a human donor in good health. Some clones in this sample may be carry-over from other donors' samples.

This clonotype was found many times. J is TRBJ1-2 and V is TRBV4-2, with 8 nucleotides matching TRBD1. J lost 4 bases, V lost 0 bases, and 4 bases had no gene match. The CDR3 loop spans 15 amino acids. The germline V gene encodes CDR1 LGHNA and CDR2 YNFKEQ. CDR3 sequence reads: CASSQDQGALYGYTF. CDR3 nucleotide sequence: TGTGCCAGCAGCCAAGATCAGGGGGCCCTCTATGGCTACACCTTC.

This clonotype was picked up many times. This chain connects TRBV3-1 to TRBJ2-7; D gene uncertain. The germline V gene has CDR1 LGHDT and CDR2 YNNKEL (reference sequence). This CDR3 comprises 11 residues. Trimming cost V 4 bases and J 6 bases, with 7 bases left between them. The CDR3 loop reads CASSRVGEQYF. The CDR3 bases are TGTGCCAGCAGCCGGGTGGGCGAGCAGTACTTC.